Listed here are 18 T cell receptor beta chains from one sample, sequenced in a study of T-cell reconstitution after alpha-beta-depleted transplantation in children. A TCRbeta library incorporating unique molecular identifiers was prepared. TCRdb itself ran the PCR reads through MiXCR, one entry per CDR3 protein. The sample includes around 370,000 distinct CDR3 sequences, around 15% of them seen just once. The source was PBMCs, mostly from graft donor cells, collected 360 days after TCRalphabeta/CD19-depleted stem cell transplant. These receptors were obtained from a male patient between 2 and 10 years old who had a stem cell transplant for acute lymphoblastic leukemia, so the T cells may come from the graft donor.

This clonotype appeared many times. The V gene is TRBV4-3, the J gene TRBJ2-7; 8 positions agree with TRBD2. The V segment lost 3 bases and the J segment 7 bases; nucleotides outside the gene matches: 8. Germline CDR1 and CDR2: LGHNA and YSLEER. The CDR3 is 14 amino acids. The CDR3 sequence is CASSQIDGRGEQYF. CDR3 coding DNA: TGCGCCAGCAGCCAGATTGACGGGAGGGGAGAGCAGTACTTC.

The V and J genes are TRBV7-9 and TRBJ2-2, with D possibly called TRBD1 or TRBD2 (6 bases each). The CDR3 is made up of 16 amino acids. The germline V gene encodes CDR1 SEHNR and CDR2 FQNEAQ (reference sequence). V shed 10 bases and J shed 0 bases, with 18 bases lying between them. The DNA of the CDR3 is TGTGCCATCAAAGCGAGGGGGGCAGCGAACACCGGGGAGCTGTTTTTT. Its protein is CAIKARGAANTGELFF. Full variable domain (missing parts from reference TRBV7-9 and TRBJ2-2): DTGVSQNPRHKITKRGQNVTFRCDPISEHNRLYWYRQTLGQGPEFLTYFQNEAQLEKSRLLSDRFSAERPKGSFSTLEIQRTEQGDSAMYLCAIKARGAANTGELFFGEGSRLTVL.

V and J are TRBV30 and TRBJ1-2; D is unresolved. Trimming removed 1 base from V and 4 bases from J, with 16 bases in between. Germline CDR1 GTSNPN, CDR2 SVGIG (reference sequence). The CDR3 consists of 15 residues. The CDR3 spells CAWSAGSLLGYGYTF. The CDR3 DNA reads as TGTGCCTGGAGTGCGGGGTCCCTCTTGGGCTATGGCTACACCTTC.

This clonotype was seen more than once but under ten times. This chain uses TRBV5-1 with TRBJ2-2, with D unclear. The CDR3 totals 16 residues. V shed 1 base and J shed 4 bases, with 14 bases lying between them. The germline V gene has CDR1 SGHRS and CDR2 YFSETQ. This chain's CDR3 is CASSLRVGWSTGELFF. The DNA of the CDR3 is TGCGCCAGCAGCTTGCGGGTAGGGTGGAGCACCGGGGAGCTGTTTTTT.

The table lists this clonotype with many counts. The V call is TRBV28, the J call TRBJ2-5, with 7 bases aligning to TRBD2. The ends lost 5 bases at V and 7 bases at J; junction bases unmatched: 7. This CDR3 spans 13 amino acids. Germline V gene data show CDR1 as MDHEN and CDR2 as SYDVKM. The CDR3 nucleotides are TGTGCCAGCAGTCCCACGGGAGGAGTGACCCAGTACTTC. The encoded protein is CASSPTGGVTQYF.

This clonotype was recorded many times. This sequence joins TRBV6-5 and TRBJ2-4; TRBD2 matches at 9 bases. The CDR3 is 16 residues long. The V and J ends lost 2 bases and 6 bases, in that order; junction bases with no gene match: 8. CDR1 MNHEY and CDR2 SVGAGI come from the germline V gene. This CDR3 is CASSYRLAGLINIQYF. The DNA of the CDR3 is TGTGCCAGCAGTTACCGGCTAGCGGGACTTATAAACATTCAGTACTTC.

This clonotype was recorded many times. The chain combines TRBV7-8 with TRBJ2-1, with 8 bases that match TRBD2. Germline V lookup: CDR1 SGHVS, CDR2 FQNEAQ. V lost 1 base to trimming and J lost 1 base; unmatched junction nucleotides: 3. This CDR3 is 16 amino acids long. CDR3 sequence (DNA): TGTGCCAGCAGCTTAGGAAGCGGGAGATCCTACAATGAGCAGTTCTTC. It translates to CASSLGSGRSYNEQFF.

The rearrangement joins TRBV19 to TRBJ2-3; D remains unclear. The germline V and J ends were trimmed by 5 bases and 4 bases, with 16 bases remaining between them. Per the germline V gene, CDR1 is LNHDA and CDR2 is SQIVND (reference sequence). The CDR3 has 15 residues. CDR3 in amino acids: CASSLYSASPDTQYF. The CDR3 DNA reads as TGTGCCAGTAGTCTCTACAGCGCTAGTCCAGATACGCAGTATTTT.

The gene calls are TRBV20-1 and TRBJ2-3; 11 bases map to TRBD2. V was pared by 6 bases and J by 1 base, with 6 bases of the junction left unmatched. The germline V gene encodes CDR1 DFQATT and CDR2 SNEGSKA (reference sequence). CDR3 length: 15 residues. The CDR3 loop reads CSATLAGGGTDTQYF. Written as DNA, the CDR3 is TGCAGTGCCACCTTAGCGGGAGGGGGCACAGATACGCAGTATTTT.

In its sample, this clonotype was seen a few times. V is TRBV29-1 and J is TRBJ2-1, with 9 bases fitting TRBD2. CDR1 is SQVTM, CDR2 ANQGSEA, per germline. V was clipped by 4 bases and J by 3 bases; unmatched bases: 7. The CDR3 runs to 15 residues. CDR3 bases: TGCAGCGTTGCCGTGAGCGGGAGGTTCTACAATGAGCAGTTCTTC. Protein: CSVAVSGRFYNEQFF.

This clonotype was observed a handful of times. The chain couples TRBV29-1 to TRBJ1-2; D possibly corresponds to TRBD1 (6 bases). Germline V gives CDR1 SQVTM, CDR2 ANQGSEA. The CDR3 consists of 12 residues. V was pared by 5 bases and J by 4 bases, with 11 bases between. CDR3 loop: CSVTDSSYGYTF. The CDR3 region has the DNA TGCAGCGTTACGGACAGCAGCTATGGCTACACCTTC.

This rearrangement joins TRBV10-2 to TRBJ2-5, with 10 bases that match TRBD2. This CDR3 is built from 16 residues. The trim removed 2 bases at V and 0 bases at J, leaving 3 bases unmatched. The germline V gene encodes CDR1 WSHSY and CDR2 SAAADI. The CDR3 DNA reads as TGCGCCAGCAGTGAGAGCGGACTAGCGGACCAAGAGACCCAGTACTTC. Its translation: CASSESGLADQETQYF.

The gene calls are TRBV29-1 and TRBJ2-3; 7 bases fit TRBD2. CDR1 SQVTM and CDR2 ANQGSEA come from the germline V gene. The CDR3 has 13 amino acids. J gave up 3 bases and V 7 bases, and 7 bases lay outside the gene matches. DNA of the CDR3: TGCAGCGCTGGGGGGGGTCGGACAGATACGCAGTATTTT. Its protein product is CSAGGGRTDTQYF.

This chain joins TRBV19 and TRBJ1-4, with TRBD1 matching 8 bases. The CDR3 length is 15 residues. The trim removed 6 bases at V and 4 bases at J, leaving 7 bases unmatched. Germline V gives CDR1 LNHDA, CDR2 SQIVND (reference sequence). The CDR3: CASSRDRTHNEKLFF. DNA of the CDR3: TGTGCCAGTAGCAGGGACAGGACCCATAATGAAAAACTGTTTTTT.

This clonotype came up a few times. The J gene is TRBJ2-1, the V gene TRBV29-1; 11 bases map to TRBD2. The CDR3 contains 13 residues. Germline values: CDR1 SQVTM, CDR2 ANQGSEA. V shed 7 bases and J 5 bases; nucleotides not matched to a gene: 4. The CDR3 reads CSAVGLADNEQFF. In DNA, the CDR3 is TGCAGCGCTGTGGGACTAGCGGACAATGAGCAGTTCTTC.

This clonotype was recorded many times. This rearrangement joins TRBV12-3 or TRBV12-4 to TRBJ2-1, with TRBD2 matching 15 bases. The V and J ends lost 3 bases and 2 bases, in that order; junction bases with no gene match: 5. This CDR3 contains 18 residues. The CDR3 nucleotides read TGTGCCAGCAGTTTGAGGACTAGCGGGAGGGAGACCTACAATGAGCAGTTCTTC. As protein: CASSLRTSGRETYNEQFF.

This chain uses TRBV5-1 with TRBJ2-3; D is undetermined. CDR3 size: 14 residues. Germline values: CDR1 SGHRS, CDR2 YFSETQ. V lost 0 bases, J lost 2 bases, and 7 bases lay in between. The CDR3 reads CASSLGAVTDTQYF. DNA for the CDR3: TGCGCCAGCAGCTTGGGGGCAGTCACAGATACGCAGTATTTT.

This chain joins TRBV7-3 and TRBJ2-3, with 7 bases lining up with TRBD2. Trimming removed 1 base from V and 0 bases from J; junction bases left unmatched: 4. CDR1 and CDR2 from the germline V gene are SGHTA and FQGTGA. The CDR3 contains 16 residues. The CDR3 loop reads CASSLMGEGSTDTQYF. The CDR3 DNA reads TGTGCCAGCAGCTTAATGGGGGAGGGAAGCACAGATACGCAGTATTTT. Variable domain in full (rest from reference TRBV7-3 and TRBJ2-3): GAGVSQTPSNKVTEKGKYVELRCDPISGHTALYWYRQSLGQGPEFLIYFQGTGAADDSGLPNDRFFAVRPEGSVSTLKIQRTERGDSAVYLCASSLMGEGSTDTQYFGPGTRLTVL.